These 8 T cell receptor beta chains came from one sample sequenced in a study of blood T cell repertoires in COVID-19. The table came from immunoSEQ multiplex PCR; TCRdb's copy has only in-frame clones and leaves some out. The sample comprises about 340,000 clones, around 86% of which are singletons, and under 6.5% rests with the top ten. Sequencing used peripheral blood. These receptors originate from a woman between 50 and 59 years old with COVID-19, enrolled during active disease.

The CDR3 region is CASSEGSRGYGYTF. The CDR3 bases are TGTGCCAGCAGTGAAGGTAGCAGGGGCTATGGCTACACCTTC. The rearrangement links TRBV6-1 to TRBJ1-2; D perhaps matches TRBD1 (6 bases). The V end lost 1 base, the J end lost 4 bases, and 10 bases lay between the germline ends. The CDR3 is made up of 14 amino acids. Germline CDR1 reads MNHNS; CDR2 reads SASEGT.

The chain uses TRBV7-6 and TRBJ1-5; TRBD1 agrees at 10 bases. The CDR3 runs 17 residues. Germline V CDR1 and CDR2: SGHVS, FNYEAQ. J was trimmed by 0 bases and V by 4 bases; bases with no gene match: 6. The CDR3 nucleotides are TGTGCCAGCAGCTCCGGGACAGGGGCCTTTAGCAATCAGCCCCAGCATTTT. This gives the protein CASSSGTGAFSNQPQHF.

The chain has TRBV6-5 and TRBJ2-3; 10 bases agree with TRBD2. V lost 6 bases and J lost 3; bases outside the gene matches: 6. Germline CDR1 MNHEY, CDR2 SVGAGI. There are 15 residues in the CDR3. CDR3 in DNA: TGTGCCAGCAGGCTACTAGCGGGATCGACAGATACGCAGTATTTT. Amino acids: CASRLLAGSTDTQYF.

This chain links TRBV27 with TRBJ2-7; 7 bases are shared with TRBD2. CDR1 is MNHEY, CDR2 SMNVEV, per germline (reference sequence). The CDR3 spans 15 residues. The J segment lost 4 bases and the V segment lost 3 bases, leaving 9 bases of the junction unmatched. This chain's CDR3 is CASSLKTSPLYEQYF. DNA for the CDR3: TGTGCCAGCAGTTTGAAGACTAGCCCACTTTACGAGCAGTACTTC.

The V gene is TRBV19, the J gene TRBJ2-1; 12 bases align to TRBD2. The CDR3 sequence is 17 residues long. From germline, CDR1 is LNHDA and CDR2 SQIVND (reference sequence). J was trimmed by 1 base and V by 4 bases; bases with no gene match: 5. The CDR3 sequence is CASSRTSGRLSYNEQFF. The CDR3 bases are TGTGCCAGTAGTAGAACTAGCGGGAGGCTGTCCTACAATGAGCAGTTCTTC.

V gene TRBV18 combines with J gene TRBJ1-6; the match to TRBD1 covers 7 bases. CDR3 size: 16 residues. Per the germline V gene, CDR1 is KGHSH and CDR2 is LQKENI. J was trimmed by 5 bases and V by 5 bases; bases with no gene match: 9. Written as DNA, the CDR3 is TGTGCCAGCTCAGCCAGGACAGGCGGAGATAATTCACCCCTCCACTTT. This codes for CASSARTGGDNSPLHF. Full variable domain (outside the CDR3, taken from reference TRBV18 and TRBJ1-6): NAGVMQNPRHLVRRRGQEARLRCSPMKGHSHVYWYRQLPEEGLKFMVYLQKENIIDESGMPKERFSAEFPKEGPSILRIQQVVRGDSAAYFCASSARTGGDNSPLHFGNGTRLTVT.

The V gene is TRBV9, the J gene TRBJ1-3; D possibly corresponds to TRBD1 (5 bases). Germline-derived CDR1 and CDR2 are SGDLS and YYNGEE. V was clipped by 3 bases and J by 5 bases, with 18 bases between them. There are 16 residues in the CDR3. The CDR3 loop reads CASSEGTFRGRNTIYF. DNA for the CDR3: TGTGCCAGCAGCGAAGGGACTTTTAGGGGAAGAAACACCATATATTTT.

This chain uses TRBV20-1 with TRBJ1-5; the D gene is possibly TRBD1 (6 bases). The germline gives CDR1 DFQATT, CDR2 SNEGSKA (reference sequence). V lost 3 bases and J lost 6, with 12 bases in between. The CDR3 spans 13 residues. The CDR3 region is CSASWGGSQPQHF. CDR3 coding DNA: TGCAGTGCTAGTTGGGGGGGCAGTCAGCCCCAGCATTTT.